This TCR beta chain was retrieved from a study of T cells in Graves' hyperthyroidism and ophthalmopathy. The table lists this clonotype with many counts. The J segment lost 3 bases and the V segment lost 6 bases, leaving 8 bases of the junction unmatched. Looked up from germline, CDR1 is MNHEY and CDR2 is SMNVEV (reference sequence). CDR3 size: 14 residues. It was RNA transcripts that yielded the amplified TCR beta CDR3 regions. The primer set for the first-round RT-PCR of the TCR CDR3 was HTBI. TCRdb fed the multiplex PCR reads into MiXCR, producing one record per CDR3 protein. The table shows about 480,000 distinct CDR3 sequences, with around an eighth occurring only once. Diagnostic assessment was based on clinical symptoms, serum thyroxine and TRAb, thyroid ultrasound and orbital computed tomography.

The V gene is TRBV27, the J gene TRBJ2-7, with TRBD1 identical over 7 bases. The receptor was isolated from a woman aged 18-35 years with Graves' hyperthyroidism. Sequencing was performed on blood. The CDR3: CASSSTGIGYEQYF. The CDR3 coding sequence is TGTGCCAGCAGCTCGACAGGGATTGGCTACGAGCAGTACTTC.